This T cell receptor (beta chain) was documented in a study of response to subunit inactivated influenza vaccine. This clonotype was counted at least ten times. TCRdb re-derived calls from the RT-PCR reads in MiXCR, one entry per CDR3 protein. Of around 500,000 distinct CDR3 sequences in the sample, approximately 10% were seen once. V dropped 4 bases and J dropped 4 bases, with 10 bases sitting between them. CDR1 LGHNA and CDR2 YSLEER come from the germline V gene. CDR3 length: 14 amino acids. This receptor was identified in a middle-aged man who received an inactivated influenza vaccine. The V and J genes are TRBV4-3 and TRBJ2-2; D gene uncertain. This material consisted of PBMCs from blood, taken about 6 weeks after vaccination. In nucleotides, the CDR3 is TGCGCCAGCAGCCCAAATTCGCCCACCGGGGAGCTGTTTTTT. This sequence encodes CASSPNSPTGELFF.